The rows below give T cell receptor beta chains drawn from one sample of a study of cytomegalovirus exposure and HLA in healthy donors. The method was immunoSEQ multiplex PCR; TCRdb's version includes in-frame clones alone and lacks a portion of them. The data show approximately 280,000 clones, with 86% seen just once and around 3.7% held by the top ten. The sequencing sample was made of PBMCs. Receptor source: a man aged 35 to 55 in good health and CMV-seropositive. The conserved cysteine and the conserved F or W are not part of the CDR3 here. Each record gives: V gene, CDR3 protein.

v_gene: TRBV7-9
CDR3aa: SSSLREGYDTQY

v_gene: TRBV15
CDR3aa: ATSRDLRSPKVFVDSGANVLT

v_gene: TRBV19
CDR3aa: ASSVQLYSNQPQH

v_gene: TRBV4-2
CDR3aa: ASSQHREAAQPQH

v_gene: TRBV28
CDR3aa: ASSYGQRGNTIY

v_gene: TRBV4-1
CDR3aa: ASSQVPGQGLSPLH

v_gene: TRBV19
CDR3aa: ASYRSTNTEAF

v_gene: TRBV14
CDR3aa: ASSLRQWGYEQY

v_gene: TRBV7-9
CDR3aa: ASSFTGSSGNTIY

v_gene: TRBV19
CDR3aa: ASSISRNTEAF

v_gene: TRBV9
CDR3aa: ASSVSPGEQY

v_gene: TRBV5-1
CDR3aa: ASSLQGNEQY

v_gene: TRBV6-1
CDR3aa: ASSEDSYGYT

v_gene: TRBV6-1
CDR3aa: ASSEGQGAYEQY

v_gene: TRBV7-2
CDR3aa: ASSLGLASYEQY

v_gene: TRBV28
CDR3aa: ASSPGGSGQPQH